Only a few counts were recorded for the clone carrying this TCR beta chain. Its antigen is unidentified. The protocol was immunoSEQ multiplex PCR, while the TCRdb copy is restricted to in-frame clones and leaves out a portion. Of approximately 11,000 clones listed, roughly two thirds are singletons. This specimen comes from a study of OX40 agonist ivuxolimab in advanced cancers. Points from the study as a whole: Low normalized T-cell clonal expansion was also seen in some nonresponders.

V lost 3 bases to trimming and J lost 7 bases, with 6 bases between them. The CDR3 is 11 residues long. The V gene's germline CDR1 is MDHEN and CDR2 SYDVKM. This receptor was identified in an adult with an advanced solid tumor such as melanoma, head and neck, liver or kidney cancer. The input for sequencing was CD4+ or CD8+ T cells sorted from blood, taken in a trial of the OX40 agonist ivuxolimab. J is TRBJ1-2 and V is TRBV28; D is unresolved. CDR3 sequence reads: CASSFGSGYTF. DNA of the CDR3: TGTGCCAGCAGTTTTGGGAGTGGCTACACCTTC.